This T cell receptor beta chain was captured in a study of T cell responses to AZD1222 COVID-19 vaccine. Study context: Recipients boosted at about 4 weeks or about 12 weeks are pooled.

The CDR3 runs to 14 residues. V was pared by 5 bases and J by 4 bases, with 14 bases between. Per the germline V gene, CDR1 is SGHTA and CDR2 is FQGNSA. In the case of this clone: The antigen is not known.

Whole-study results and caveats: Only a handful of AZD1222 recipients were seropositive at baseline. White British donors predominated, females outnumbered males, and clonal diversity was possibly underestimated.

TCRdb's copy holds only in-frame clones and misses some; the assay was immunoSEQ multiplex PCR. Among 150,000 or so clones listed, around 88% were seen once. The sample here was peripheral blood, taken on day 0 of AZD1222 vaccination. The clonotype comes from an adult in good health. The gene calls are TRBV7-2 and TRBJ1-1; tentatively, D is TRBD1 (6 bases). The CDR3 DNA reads TGTGCCAGCAGCCCAGGGGTAGTCGGCACTGAAGCTTTCTTT. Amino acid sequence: CASSPGVVGTEAFF.